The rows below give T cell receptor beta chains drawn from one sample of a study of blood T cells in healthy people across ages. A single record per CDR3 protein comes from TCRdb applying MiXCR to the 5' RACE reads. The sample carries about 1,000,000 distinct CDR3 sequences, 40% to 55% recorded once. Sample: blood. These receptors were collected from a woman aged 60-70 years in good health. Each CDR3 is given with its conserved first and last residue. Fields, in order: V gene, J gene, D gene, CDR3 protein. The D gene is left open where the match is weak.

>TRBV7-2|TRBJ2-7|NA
CASSSRQAGKKEQYF
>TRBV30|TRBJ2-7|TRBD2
CAWSGGLAYEQYF
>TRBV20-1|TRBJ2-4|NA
CSARLLAKNIQYF
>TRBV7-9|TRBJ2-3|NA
CASSTPIGTDTQYF
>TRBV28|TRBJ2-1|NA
CASSLKVNRPNEQFF
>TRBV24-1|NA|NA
CATSAGYSEQYF
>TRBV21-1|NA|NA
CASSLPRRGLRCYEQYF
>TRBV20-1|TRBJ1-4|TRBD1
CSASGTAESEKLFF
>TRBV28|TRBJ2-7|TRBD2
CASSLEAGGAPYEQYF
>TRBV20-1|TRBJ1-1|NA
CSARVLTGSLNTEAFF
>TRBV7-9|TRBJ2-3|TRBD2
CASSRPGGRFPDTQYF
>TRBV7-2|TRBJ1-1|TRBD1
CASSLGLSRGTEAFF
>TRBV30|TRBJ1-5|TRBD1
CAWSGQGSQPQHF
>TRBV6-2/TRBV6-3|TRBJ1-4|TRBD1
CASSQDRDRGGGNEKLFF
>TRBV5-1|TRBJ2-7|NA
CASSPDYTLGEQYF
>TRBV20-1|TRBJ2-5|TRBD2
CSARLAGRQETQYF
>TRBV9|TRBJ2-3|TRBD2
CTSSIRLAGNPDTQYF
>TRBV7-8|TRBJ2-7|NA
CASSAWGETYEQYF
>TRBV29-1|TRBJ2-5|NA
CSVEDLTAQEAQYF
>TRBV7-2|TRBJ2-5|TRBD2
CAGSPGTSGSPETQYF